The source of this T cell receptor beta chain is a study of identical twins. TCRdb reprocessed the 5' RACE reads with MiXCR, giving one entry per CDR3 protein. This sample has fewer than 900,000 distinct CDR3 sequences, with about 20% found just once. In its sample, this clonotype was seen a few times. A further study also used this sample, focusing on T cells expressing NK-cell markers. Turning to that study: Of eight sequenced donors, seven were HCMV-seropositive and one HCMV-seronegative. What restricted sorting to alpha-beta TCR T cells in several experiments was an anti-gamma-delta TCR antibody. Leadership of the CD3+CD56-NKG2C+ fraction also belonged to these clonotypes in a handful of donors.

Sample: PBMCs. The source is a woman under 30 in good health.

CDR3 sequence (DNA): TGTGCCAGCAGCGTATGGGGTGGCGGCGAAGAGACCCAGTACTTC. Its translation is CASSVWGGGEETQYF. The rearrangement uses TRBV9 and TRBJ2-5; no reliable D call. Germline CDR1 is SGDLS and CDR2 is YYNGEE. With 1 base removed from V and 3 bases from J, the gap between germline ends came to 13 bases. The CDR3 is 15 residues long.